The rows below give T cell receptor beta chains drawn from one sample of a study of T cells in Graves' hyperthyroidism and ophthalmopathy. TCRdb processed the multiplex PCR reads anew with MiXCR; each CDR3 protein has one entry. The repertoire consists of roughly 720,000 distinct CDR3 sequences, with 15% to 20% occurring once and the leading ten covering less than 20%. Sequencing was done on a sample of blood. All receptors come from a man aged 45-65 years with Graves' hyperthyroidism. Both conserved end residues are part of each CDR3. The D gene is left open where the match is weak. The size of a clone is reported for some rows only, either as once, few or many, or as a class for expanded clones.

CDR3aa: CASSSSNSNQPQHF
CDR3nt: TGTGCCAGCAGCTCCTCAAATAGCAATCAGCCCCAGCATTTT
d_gene: -
abundance: few
j_gene: TRBJ1-5
v_gene: TRBV7-9

CDR3aa: CASSLTTGGQETQYF
CDR3nt: TGTGCCAGCAGCCTCACGACAGGGGGCCAAGAGACCCAGTACTTC
d_gene: TRBD1
abundance: -
j_gene: TRBJ2-5
v_gene: TRBV11-2

CDR3aa: CASTYDVGAAEAFF
CDR3nt: TGTGCCAGCACCTATGACGTGGGGGCTGCTGAAGCTTTCTTT
d_gene: -
abundance: many
j_gene: TRBJ1-1
v_gene: TRBV6-1

CDR3aa: CASSLRAGHGYTF
CDR3nt: TGTGCCAGCAGCTTAAGGGCAGGGCATGGCTACACCTTC
d_gene: -
abundance: once
j_gene: TRBJ1-2
v_gene: TRBV7-3

CDR3aa: CASSPTDRPYEQYF
CDR3nt: TGTGCCAGCAGCCCAACGGACAGACCCTACGAGCAGTACTTC
d_gene: -
abundance: -
j_gene: TRBJ2-7
v_gene: TRBV5-4

CDR3aa: CSASSPRLAGAYEQYF
CDR3nt: TGCAGTGCTAGCTCCCCGAGACTAGCGGGGGCATACGAGCAGTACTTC
d_gene: TRBD2
abundance: few
j_gene: TRBJ2-7
v_gene: TRBV20-1

CDR3aa: CASSLFQGKVNEQFF
CDR3nt: TGTGCCAGCAGCTTGTTCCAGGGAAAGGTGAATGAGCAGTTCTTC
d_gene: -
abundance: many
j_gene: TRBJ2-1
v_gene: TRBV5-5

CDR3aa: CASSLVGGGEAFF
CDR3nt: TGTGCCAGCAGTTTAGTGGGTGGGGGAGAAGCTTTCTTT
d_gene: -
abundance: many
j_gene: TRBJ1-1
v_gene: TRBV12-3/TRBV12-4

CDR3aa: CASSHPGQGNTGELFF
CDR3nt: TGTGCCAGCAGCCACCCCGGACAGGGGAACACCGGGGAGCTGTTTTTT
d_gene: TRBD1
abundance: -
j_gene: TRBJ2-2
v_gene: TRBV3-1

CDR3aa: CASSLVTGEWTEAFF
CDR3nt: TGTGCCAGCAGCCTAGTGACAGGAGAATGGACTGAAGCTTTCTTT
d_gene: -
abundance: -
j_gene: TRBJ1-1
v_gene: TRBV5-8

CDR3aa: CASSRTGDRGETQYF
CDR3nt: TGTGCCAGCAGCCGGACAGGGGATCGGGGCGAGACCCAGTACTTC
d_gene: TRBD1
abundance: few
j_gene: TRBJ2-5
v_gene: TRBV7-9

CDR3aa: CASSPGTAGTDTQYF
CDR3nt: TGTGCCAGCAGCCCAGGGACCGCTGGCACAGATACGCAGTATTTT
d_gene: -
abundance: many
j_gene: TRBJ2-3
v_gene: TRBV27

CDR3aa: CASSQGGPITYEQYF
CDR3nt: TGTGCCAGCAGCCAAGGAGGGCCTATAACCTACGAGCAGTACTTC
d_gene: -
abundance: many
j_gene: TRBJ2-7
v_gene: TRBV3-1

CDR3aa: CASSIWTSGNTGELFF
CDR3nt: TGTGCCAGCAGTATTTGGACTAGCGGGAACACCGGGGAGCTGTTTTTT
d_gene: TRBD2
abundance: many
j_gene: TRBJ2-2
v_gene: TRBV27

CDR3aa: CASTLSGGGNTIYF
CDR3nt: TGTGCCAGCACCCTTTCGGGAGGTGGAAACACCATATATTTT
d_gene: -
abundance: many
j_gene: TRBJ1-3
v_gene: TRBV12-3/TRBV12-4

CDR3aa: CASSSDLVSGRAREQYF
CDR3nt: TGCGCCAGCAGCTCCGACCTAGTTAGCGGGAGGGCTCGTGAGCAGTACTTC
d_gene: TRBD2
abundance: many
j_gene: TRBJ2-7
v_gene: TRBV5-1

CDR3aa: CASSADKYEQYF
CDR3nt: TGTGCCAGCAGTGCGGACAAATACGAGCAGTACTTC
d_gene: -
abundance: many
j_gene: TRBJ2-7
v_gene: TRBV28

CDR3aa: CASWGAGNTIYF
CDR3nt: TGTGCCAGCTGGGGGGCAGGAAACACCATATATTTT
d_gene: -
abundance: few
j_gene: TRBJ1-3
v_gene: TRBV28

CDR3aa: CASSPGLAGGAQYF
CDR3nt: TGTGCCAGCAGCCCAGGACTAGCGGGAGGGGCCCAGTACTTC
d_gene: TRBD2
abundance: few
j_gene: TRBJ2-5
v_gene: TRBV7-2

CDR3aa: CASSPEGMIGETQYF
CDR3nt: TGTGCCAGCAGCCCGGAGGGGATGATTGGAGAGACCCAGTACTTC
d_gene: -
abundance: many
j_gene: TRBJ2-5
v_gene: TRBV28

CDR3aa: CASRGLAVTDTQYF
CDR3nt: TGCGCCAGCAGGGGGCTAGCGGTCACAGATACGCAGTATTTT
d_gene: TRBD2
abundance: many
j_gene: TRBJ2-3
v_gene: TRBV10-2

CDR3aa: CASRGTVLGNEQFF
CDR3nt: TGTGCCAGCAGAGGGACAGTTTTGGGCAATGAGCAGTTCTTC
d_gene: TRBD1
abundance: many
j_gene: TRBJ2-1
v_gene: TRBV3-1

CDR3aa: CASSPLRQAGKLFF
CDR3nt: TGTGCCAGCAGTCCCCTCCGACAGGCGGGAAAACTGTTTTTT
d_gene: -
abundance: many
j_gene: TRBJ1-4
v_gene: TRBV12-3/TRBV12-4

CDR3aa: CASSSGTAATNEKLFF
CDR3nt: TGTGCCAGCAGCTCAGGGACAGCCGCAACTAATGAAAAACTGTTTTTT
d_gene: TRBD1
abundance: few
j_gene: TRBJ1-4
v_gene: TRBV7-9

CDR3aa: CASSLRSGRLGYGYTF
CDR3nt: TGTGCCAGCAGTTTGAGGTCCGGCCGCCTTGGGTATGGCTACACCTTC
d_gene: -
abundance: few
j_gene: TRBJ1-2
v_gene: TRBV12-3/TRBV12-4

CDR3aa: CSIGDYIYEQYF
CDR3nt: TGCAGTATTGGGGACTATATCTACGAGCAGTACTTC
d_gene: TRBD2
abundance: many
j_gene: TRBJ2-7
v_gene: TRBV29-1

CDR3aa: CASRPRTSDTDTQYF
CDR3nt: TGTGCCAGCAGACCCCGGACTAGCGACACAGATACGCAGTATTTT
d_gene: TRBD2
abundance: many
j_gene: TRBJ2-3
v_gene: TRBV28

CDR3aa: CASSDFSGNYNEQFF
CDR3nt: TGTGCCAGCAGTGATTTTAGCGGGAACTACAATGAGCAGTTCTTC
d_gene: TRBD2
abundance: many
j_gene: TRBJ2-1
v_gene: TRBV2

CDR3aa: CASRGPGGSGNTIYF
CDR3nt: TGTGCCAGCAGGGGACCAGGGGGCTCTGGAAACACCATATATTTT
d_gene: TRBD1
abundance: -
j_gene: TRBJ1-3
v_gene: TRBV6-1

CDR3aa: CASSPRGGHQPQHF
CDR3nt: TGTGCCAGTAGCCCCCGGGGGGGGCATCAGCCCCAGCATTTT
d_gene: -
abundance: -
j_gene: TRBJ1-5
v_gene: TRBV19

CDR3aa: CASSVAESQAGGYTF
CDR3nt: TGTGCCAGCAGCGTAGCTGAGAGCCAGGCAGGTGGCTACACCTTC
d_gene: -
abundance: few
j_gene: TRBJ1-2
v_gene: TRBV9

CDR3aa: CASSFAGNLVDTQYF
CDR3nt: TGTGCCAGCAGTTTTGCAGGGAACTTGGTGGATACGCAGTATTTT
d_gene: -
abundance: many
j_gene: TRBJ2-3
v_gene: TRBV28

CDR3aa: CASSPGNYGYTF
CDR3nt: TGTGCCAGCAGTCCAGGGAACTATGGCTACACCTTC
d_gene: -
abundance: many
j_gene: TRBJ1-2
v_gene: TRBV28